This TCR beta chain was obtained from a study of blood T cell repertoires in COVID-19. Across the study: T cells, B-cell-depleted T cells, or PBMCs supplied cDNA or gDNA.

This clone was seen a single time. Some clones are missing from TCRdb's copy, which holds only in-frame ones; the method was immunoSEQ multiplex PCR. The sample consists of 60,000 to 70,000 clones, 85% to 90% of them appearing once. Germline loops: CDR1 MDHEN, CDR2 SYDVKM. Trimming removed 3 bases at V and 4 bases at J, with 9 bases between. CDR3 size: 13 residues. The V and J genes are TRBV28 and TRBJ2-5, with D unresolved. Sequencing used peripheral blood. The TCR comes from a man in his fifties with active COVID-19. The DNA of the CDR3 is TGTGCCAGCAGTTTGTCTGTCCGAGAGACCCAGTACTTC. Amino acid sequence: CASSLSVRETQYF.